The 25 T cell receptor beta chains reported below all come from one sample, sequenced in a study of T cells in Graves' hyperthyroidism and ophthalmopathy. TCR beta CDR3 regions were amplified from RNA. First-round RT-PCR targeting the TCR CDR3 was performed with the HTBI primer set. TCRdb independently ran MiXCR on the multiplex PCR reads; one entry per CDR3 protein. The repertoire holds almost 350,000 distinct CDR3 sequences, with 15% to 20% as singletons. Sequenced input: blood. These receptors were collected from a woman between 40 and 55 years old with Graves' ophthalmopathy.

The V call is TRBV20-1, the J call TRBJ1-5, with 10 bases aligning to TRBD1. This CDR3 has 14 amino acids. V lost 6 bases and J lost 6; bases outside the gene matches: 8. The germline V gene encodes CDR1 DFQATT and CDR2 SNEGSKA (reference sequence). The CDR3, as DNA: TGCAGTGCCCCACTGACAGGGGGCCGTCAGCCCCAGCATTTT. Encoded protein: CSAPLTGGRQPQHF.

Points on this clonotype: An end of the junction differs from the germline gene, which may be a read error. The J gene is TRBJ1-2, the V gene TRBV14, with TRBD1 identical over 10 bases. CDR3 length: 15 residues. From germline, CDR1 is SGHDN and CDR2 FVKESK. CDR3 coding DNA: TGTGTCAGCAGCCCCCGACAGGGGGCTTACTATGGCTACACCTTC. Its translation is CVSSPRQGAYYGYTF.

V and J are TRBV12-3 or TRBV12-4 and TRBJ1-5, with 9 bases identical to TRBD1. The V gene end was trimmed by 6 bases and the J gene end by 3 bases; junction bases not matched to a gene: 6. This CDR3 comprises 15 residues. In nucleotides, the CDR3 is TGTGCCAGCAGCTCGGGACAGGGAAACAATCAGCCCCAGCATTTT. It specifies CASSSGQGNNQPQHF.

This rearrangement joins TRBV20-1 to TRBJ1-2; D perhaps matches TRBD1 (5 bases). Per the germline V gene, CDR1 is DFQATT and CDR2 is SNEGSKA (reference sequence). The CDR3 has 13 residues. Trimming cost V 3 bases and J 6 bases, with 14 bases left between them. The CDR3 loop reads CSASVSGIDGYTF. As DNA, the CDR3 is TGCAGTGCTAGCGTCTCAGGGATAGATGGCTACACCTTC.

In its sample, this clonotype was seen many times. This sequence joins TRBV5-4 and TRBJ1-2; possible D gene TRBD1, 5 bases. V lost 5 bases and J lost 8, with 13 bases in between. The CDR3 runs 12 residues. Looked up from germline, CDR1 is SGHNT and CDR2 is YYREEE (reference sequence). The CDR3 DNA follows: TGTGCCAGCAGTCCCCCAGGGAAGGGCTACACCTTC. Protein product: CASSPPGKGYTF.

The V and J genes are TRBV28 and TRBJ1-2; 11 bases agree with TRBD1. Per the germline V gene, CDR1 is MDHEN and CDR2 is SYDVKM. V was pared by 6 bases and J by 4 bases, with 10 bases of the junction left unmatched. The CDR3 contains 16 residues. The CDR3 sequence: CASSPGQGAQGYGYTF. The CDR3 coding sequence is TGTGCCAGCAGCCCCGGACAGGGGGCACAGGGCTATGGCTACACCTTC.

In its sample, this clonotype was seen many times. This chain uses TRBV10-3 with TRBJ1-1; D is ambiguous. The germline V gene has CDR1 ENHRY and CDR2 SYGVKD. The CDR3 is made up of 15 amino acids. Trimming cost V 1 base and J 0 bases, with 9 bases left between them. The CDR3 nucleotides are TGTGCCATCAGTGAGTATCTTACCATGAACACTGAAGCTTTCTTT. It encodes CAISEYLTMNTEAFF.

The sample holds many counts of this clonotype. V usage is TRBV5-5 and J usage is TRBJ2-7; TRBD1 aligns across 11 bases. Germline CDR1 and CDR2: SGHKS and YYEKEE (reference sequence). The CDR3 length is 14 residues. V lost 2 bases to trimming and J lost 4 bases; unmatched junction nucleotides: 2. CDR3 in amino acids: CASSFGTGGYEQYF. The DNA of the CDR3 is TGTGCCAGCAGCTTCGGGACAGGGGGATACGAGCAGTACTTC.

Ten or more counts support this clonotype. The chain combines TRBV29-1 with TRBJ2-7; no clear D. CDR1 and CDR2 from the germline V gene are SQVTM and ANQGSEA. The CDR3 length is 12 residues. V was cut by 3 bases and J by 2 bases, with 8 bases left in between. The CDR3 nucleotides are TGCAGCGTTGAGGACGGAACCTACGAGCAGTACTTC. Translated, it gives CSVEDGTYEQYF.

This clonotype came up many times. The chain joins TRBV7-2 to TRBJ2-7; perhaps TRBD1 as D (6 bases). V lost 5 bases and J 7 bases, leaving 21 bases between the germline ends. CDR3 size: 15 residues. Germline V CDR1 and CDR2: SGHTA, FQGNSA. CDR3 protein: CASSVTGSWSVEQYF. DNA for the CDR3: TGTGCCAGCAGCGTCACAGGGTCCTGGTCAGTGGAGCAGTACTTC. The variable domain in full, completed from reference TRBV7-2 and TRBJ2-7, reads GAGVSQSPSNKVTEKGKDVELRCDPISGHTALYWYRQSLGQGLEFLIYFQGNSAPDKSGLPSDRFSAERTGGSVSTLTIQRTQQEDSAVYLCASSVTGSWSVEQYFGPGTRLTVT.

This chain links TRBV5-4 with TRBJ1-2, with D maybe TRBD1 (5 bases). The germline V and J ends were trimmed by 3 bases and 2 bases, with 23 bases remaining between them. CDR3 size: 18 residues. CDR1 and CDR2 from the germline V gene are SGHNT and YYREEE (reference sequence). CDR3 DNA: TGTGCCAGCAGCTCCTCTGAGGGGAGGGCCCGATTGAACTATGGCTACACCTTC. This gives the protein CASSSSEGRARLNYGYTF.

This clonotype was counted at least ten times. The J gene is TRBJ2-5, the V gene TRBV4-1; no firm D call. The ends were cut back, 6 bases at V and 2 bases at J, with 19 bases in the middle. The CDR3 loop spans 16 amino acids. CDR1 is MGHRA and CDR2 is YSYEKL in the germline V gene. DNA for the CDR3: TGCGCCAGCAGGGATGTGGGAAAAAGGCCGCAAGAGACCCAGTACTTC. Its protein is CASRDVGKRPQETQYF.

At least ten counts were recorded for this clonotype. The V gene is TRBV20-1, the J gene TRBJ2-5, with a weak D call TRBD2 (6 bases). Germline V CDR1 and CDR2: DFQATT, SNEGSKA (reference sequence). Trimming cost V 3 bases and J 3 bases, with 14 bases left between them. The CDR3 spans 14 residues. DNA for the CDR3: TGCAGTGCTAGTCCCAGTCGGGGGAAAGAGACCCAGTACTTC. Translated, it gives CSASPSRGKETQYF.

This clonotype appeared many times. An end of the junction does not agree with germline; a read error may underlie this. This chain uses TRBV20-1 with TRBJ2-7; 11 positions agree with TRBD2. This CDR3 spans 17 amino acids. The germline CDR1 and CDR2 sequences are DFQATT and SNEGSKA (reference sequence). The CDR3 nucleotides read TGCAGTGTTAGAAGGGTAGTCTCGAGACTAGCGGGACGGGAGCAGTACTTC. Translation gives CSVRRVVSRLAGREQYF.

In its sample, this clonotype was seen many times. V and J are TRBV6-5 and TRBJ1-2; TRBD1 is a possible D gene (5 bases). Germline values: CDR1 MNHEY, CDR2 SVGAGI. CDR3 length: 16 amino acids. V was shortened by 2 bases and J by 3 bases, with 16 bases between the two germline ends. The CDR3 protein is CASSYGVRGSDYGYTF. The CDR3 DNA reads TGTGCCAGCAGTTACGGGGTCCGGGGCAGTGACTATGGCTACACCTTC.

This clonotype was observed many times. The chain combines TRBV6-5 with TRBJ1-1; 10 positions match TRBD1. Per germline, CDR1 MNHEY and CDR2 SVGAGI. This CDR3 is built from 15 residues. J gave up 3 bases and V 8 bases, and 9 bases lay outside the gene matches. CDR3 loop: CASGDRGLADTEAFF. DNA for the CDR3: TGTGCCAGCGGAGACAGGGGGCTGGCGGACACTGAAGCTTTCTTT.

A note on this clonotype: A much larger clone differs from this one at a single base, so this may be a read error. The V gene is TRBV2, the J gene TRBJ2-7, with a possible D match to TRBD1 (6 bases). The CDR3 length is 13 residues. In germline, CDR1 is SNHLY, CDR2 FYNNEI. In DNA form, the CDR3 reads TGTGGCAGCAGGTACGGGACAACCCACGAGCAGTACTTC. Protein product: CGSRYGTTHEQYF.

The V gene is TRBV12-3 or TRBV12-4, the J gene TRBJ2-5; 10 positions agree with TRBD2. CDR3 length: 15 residues. The V gene end was trimmed by 6 bases and the J gene end by 5 bases; junction bases not matched to a gene: 9. This chain's CDR3 is CASSQLAGTRETQYF. Written as DNA, the CDR3 is TGTGCCAGCAGCCAACTAGCGGGAACTCGGGAGACCCAGTACTTC.

V is TRBV24-1 and J is TRBJ2-5, with 10 positions matching TRBD2. Per germline, CDR1 KGHDR and CDR2 SFDVKD. The CDR3 runs to 14 residues. J was trimmed by 4 bases and V by 10 bases; bases with no gene match: 8. CDR3 sequence: CATAPASGRETQYF. The CDR3, as DNA: TGTGCCACTGCCCCCGCTAGCGGGAGAGAGACCCAGTACTTC.

In the case of this clonotype: A read error may explain this, as a much larger clone is one base away. The chain couples TRBV11-1 to TRBJ2-7; 9 bases agree with TRBD2. Germline V gene lookup returns CDR1 SGHAT and CDR2 FQDESV (reference sequence). This CDR3 spans 16 amino acids. CDR3 in DNA: TGTGCCATCAGCTTAGAACGCGGGAGGGCCTCCTACGAGCAGTACTTC. The encoded protein is CAISLERGRASYEQYF.

This clonotype has only a few counts. The V gene is TRBV11-2, the J gene TRBJ2-2; no firm D call. The CDR3 is 14 amino acids. Deletions cut 3 bases from V and 4 bases from J, with 9 bases between. Germline CDR1 reads SGHAT; CDR2 reads FQNNGV. The CDR3 sequence: CASSFGGATGELFF. CDR3 DNA: TGTGCCAGCAGCTTTGGTGGAGCCACCGGGGAGCTGTTTTTT.

This clonotype has at least ten counts. The V gene is TRBV3-1, the J gene TRBJ1-2; D call uncertain. Germline V gives CDR1 LGHDT, CDR2 YNNKEL (reference sequence). The CDR3 covers 13 residues. V was shortened by 6 bases and J by 3 bases, with 11 bases between the two germline ends. The CDR3 DNA is TGTGCCAGCAGTCATCGACAAGACTATGGCTACACCTTC. Translated: CASSHRQDYGYTF.

The table lists this clonotype with many counts. The chain has TRBV28 and TRBJ1-5; D not certain. With 6 bases removed from V and 5 bases from J, the gap between germline ends came to 14 bases. Per germline, CDR1 MDHEN and CDR2 SYDVKM. CDR3 length: 14 amino acids. The CDR3 coding sequence is TGTGCCAGCAGCCTGGAGGGTTTCTATCAGCCCCAGCATTTT. Its translation is CASSLEGFYQPQHF.

This clonotype was recorded many times. The V and J genes are TRBV28 and TRBJ1-1, with TRBD1 as a possible D gene (5 bases). The CDR3 runs 12 residues. Germline loops: CDR1 MDHEN, CDR2 SYDVKM. V was clipped by 10 bases and J by 0 bases, with 9 bases between them. The CDR3 DNA is TGTGCCACAGGGCCCATGAACACTGAAGCTTTCTTT. Encoded protein: CATGPMNTEAFF.

This clonotype showed up many times. This chain joins TRBV28 and TRBJ2-7; D may be TRBD1 (5 bases). Trimming shortened V by 5 bases and J by 2 bases, and 16 bases separated the two germline ends. The CDR3 runs 15 residues. Per germline, CDR1 MDHEN and CDR2 SYDVKM. The CDR3 DNA reads TGTGCCAGCAGTGTAGTGCGAAGGGGTACCTACGAGCAGTACTTC. Protein: CASSVVRRGTYEQYF.